A single sample is the source of the 26 T cell receptor beta chains below, sequenced in a study of T cell repertoires in cytomegalovirus infection. A single record per CDR3 protein comes from TCRdb applying MiXCR to the reads. The sample lists 750,000 to 950,000 distinct CDR3 sequences; roughly 28% were seen once. These receptors have no identified antigens. The material sequenced was cultured CD8+ T cells from PBMCs, taken from culture after CMV antigen stimulation. All receptors come from a human donor in good health (CMV status not recorded). Some clones in this sample may be carry-over from other donors' samples.

This clonotype was counted between two and nine times. The gene calls are TRBV7-4 and TRBJ2-5; 13 positions agree with TRBD2. V lost 6 bases and J lost 5; bases outside the gene matches: 6. The germline V gene has CDR1 SGHVT and CDR2 SQSDAQ. The CDR3 extends over 15 amino acids. The CDR3 is CASRGLAGPAETQYF. The CDR3 DNA sequence: TGTGCCAGCAGGGGACTAGCGGGGCCTGCGGAGACCCAGTACTTC.

This clonotype was observed many times. The rearrangement uses TRBV7-2 and TRBJ2-1; no clear D gene. CDR3 size: 14 residues. The V and J ends lost 2 bases and 6 bases respectively, with 11 bases between them. The germline V gene encodes CDR1 SGHTA and CDR2 FQGNSA. The CDR3 DNA follows: TGTGCCAGCAGCTTAATAACCGAGATCAATGAGCAGTTCTTC. It encodes CASSLITEINEQFF.

This clonotype was seen only a few times. The V call is TRBV7-9, the J call TRBJ2-1, with D possibly TRBD1 on 6 matching bases. Trimming left V 7 bases short and J 7 bases short, with 20 bases between. The CDR3 is 15 residues long. Germline CDR1 and CDR2: SEHNR and FQNEAQ (reference sequence). CDR3 sequence (DNA): TGTGCCAGCACTAAACCCTGGGGGCTAACAAATGAGCAGTTCTTC. This gives the protein CASTKPWGLTNEQFF.

This clonotype was counted at least ten times. The genes are TRBV7-8 and TRBJ2-7; D gene unclear. This CDR3 comprises 14 residues. Per the germline V gene, CDR1 is SGHVS and CDR2 is FQNEAQ. The V gene lost 1 base and the J gene lost 1 base, with 8 bases spanning the gap. This CDR3 is CASSLDPASYEQYF. Here the CDR3 DNA reads TGTGCCAGCAGCTTAGATCCGGCATCCTACGAGCAGTACTTC.

The chain employs TRBV27 and TRBJ2-1; no reliable D call. Trimming left V 4 bases short and J 7 bases short, with 11 bases between. The V gene's germline CDR1 is MNHEY and CDR2 SMNVEV (reference sequence). The CDR3 runs to 13 residues. In DNA form, the CDR3 reads TGTGCCAGCAGTTCGACCGTTTGGAATGAGCAGTTCTTC. This gives the protein CASSSTVWNEQFF.

The chain carries TRBV5-6 and TRBJ1-1; a possible D gene is TRBD1 (6 bases). Germline values: CDR1 SGHDT, CDR2 YYEEEE. The CDR3 has 13 residues. Trimming took 4 bases from V and 3 from J, leaving 10 bases between them. The CDR3 nucleotides are TGTGCCAGCAGCATACAGGGCTACACTGAAGCTTTCTTT. Encoded protein: CASSIQGYTEAFF.

This sequence joins TRBV11-1 and TRBJ1-6; 7 bases agree with TRBD1. Germline loops: CDR1 SGHAT, CDR2 FQDESV (reference sequence). The ends lost 5 bases at V and 3 bases at J; junction bases unmatched: 4. This CDR3 has 15 amino acids. Here the CDR3 reads CASSPRQGYNSPLHF. The CDR3 DNA sequence: TGTGCCAGCAGCCCACGACAGGGCTATAATTCACCCCTCCACTTT.

This clonotype was seen a handful of times. The V gene is TRBV19, the J gene TRBJ1-1; a possible D gene is TRBD1 (5 bases). The CDR3 length is 14 residues. V was pared by 3 bases and J by 7 bases, with 15 bases between. The germline V gene has CDR1 LNHDA and CDR2 SQIVND (reference sequence). The CDR3: CASSIGPRESEAFF. CDR3 in DNA: TGTGCCAGTAGTATTGGCCCCAGGGAAAGTGAAGCTTTCTTT.

CDR3 in amino acids: CASSPRGQAFQRNTGELFF. In DNA form, the CDR3 reads TGTGCCAGCAGCCCCAGGGGACAGGCCTTTCAAAGGAACACCGGGGAGCTGTTTTTT. The rearrangement uses TRBV9 and TRBJ2-2; 8 bases align to TRBD1. The CDR3 length is 19 residues. Per germline, CDR1 SGDLS and CDR2 YYNGEE. Trimming cost V 4 bases and J 1 base; bases outside gene matches: 15.

The sample holds a few counts of this clonotype. The chain recombines TRBV7-3 with TRBJ1-2; no reliable D call. The CDR3 is made up of 15 amino acids. Trimming shortened V by 2 bases and J by 14 bases, and 24 bases separated the two germline ends. CDR1 is SGHTA and CDR2 is FQGTGA in the germline V gene. The CDR3 loop is CASSLCGVGIRLWTF. CDR3 coding DNA: TGTGCCAGCAGCTTATGCGGGGTAGGGATAAGACTGTGGACCTTC.

This chain uses TRBV2 with TRBJ2-1, with TRBD2 matching over 9 bases. This CDR3 has 16 amino acids. V lost 1 base to trimming and J lost 4 bases; unmatched junction nucleotides: 5. The germline CDR1 and CDR2 sequences are SNHLY and FYNNEI. The CDR3 sequence: CASSEDGGGGYNEQFF. The CDR3 DNA reads TGTGCCAGCAGTGAAGACGGCGGGGGGGGATACAATGAGCAGTTCTTC.

The V gene is TRBV12-3 or TRBV12-4, the J gene TRBJ2-2, with TRBD2 identical over 7 bases. The V segment lost 8 bases and the J segment 7 bases; nucleotides outside the gene matches: 10. The CDR3 has 14 amino acids. CDR3: CASGGSGEVGELFF. The CDR3 DNA reads TGTGCCAGCGGAGGGAGCGGGGAGGTCGGGGAGCTGTTTTTT.

The gene calls are TRBV25-1 and TRBJ2-7; weak D call: TRBD1 (5 bases). The CDR3 sequence is 13 residues long. V dropped 7 bases and J dropped 2 bases, with 12 bases sitting between them. Per the germline V gene, CDR1 is MGHDK and CDR2 is SYGVNS. In DNA, the CDR3 is TGTGCCAGCATGGGGCGCAGGACCTACGAGCAGTACTTC. Translating gives CASMGRRTYEQYF.

The sample holds many counts of this clonotype. V is TRBV7-8 and J is TRBJ2-3; 10 nucleotides match TRBD1. V gave up 1 base and J gave up 5 bases; unmatched junction bases: 6. The CDR3 length is 16 residues. Germline V lookup: CDR1 SGHVS, CDR2 FQNEAQ. The CDR3 DNA reads as TGTGCCAGCAGCTTAGAGGGACAGGGGTCAGGAGATACGCAGTATTTT. Translation gives CASSLEGQGSGDTQYF.

This clonotype has just a few counts. The chain employs TRBV28 and TRBJ1-6; TRBD1 aligns across 8 bases. The CDR3 sequence is 21 residues long. V gave up 6 bases and J gave up 9 bases; unmatched junction bases: 28. Looked up from germline, CDR1 is MDHEN and CDR2 is SYDVKM. The CDR3 region has the DNA TGTGCCAGCAGCGTCCCTCGGAATCAGGGGGCTACGCCCTATAGGGGTTCACCCCTCCACTTT. It codes for CASSVPRNQGATPYRGSPLHF.

This clonotype was seen more than once but under ten times. J is TRBJ2-3 and V is TRBV27, with 7 bases that match TRBD1. Germline V gene data show CDR1 as MNHEY and CDR2 as SMNVEV (reference sequence). There are 14 residues in the CDR3. V gave up 3 bases and J gave up 5 bases; unmatched junction bases: 5. CDR3 sequence (DNA): TGTGCCAGCAGTTTGCAGGGGGTGAGAGATACGCAGTATTTT. This sequence encodes CASSLQGVRDTQYF.

This clonotype was seen many times. J is TRBJ1-2 and V is TRBV7-2; unclear D gene. Germline V gene sequence: CDR1 SGHTA, CDR2 FQGNSA. Deletions cut 2 bases from V and 7 bases from J, with 11 bases between. This CDR3 spans 13 amino acids. CDR3 sequence reads: CASSLKPGPGYTF. The DNA of the CDR3 is TGTGCCAGCAGCTTAAAACCAGGACCTGGCTACACCTTC.

DNA for the CDR3: TGTGCCACCAGTGATTTAAGGGGGGATACGCAGTATTTT. It specifies CATSDLRGDTQYF. The chain joins TRBV24-1 to TRBJ2-3, with D maybe TRBD1 (6 bases). Per germline, CDR1 KGHDR and CDR2 SFDVKD. The CDR3 is 13 amino acids. Trimming shortened V by 1 base and J by 6 bases, and 7 bases separated the two germline ends.

Only a few counts were recorded for this clonotype. V usage is TRBV27 and J usage is TRBJ1-2, with TRBD1 matching 12 bases. Germline CDR1 reads MNHEY; CDR2 reads SMNVEV (reference sequence). The length of the CDR3 is 15 residues. Germline trimming cut 3 bases from V and 7 bases from J; bases unmatched to any gene: 6. The CDR3 nucleotides read TGTGCCAGCAGTTTCGGGACAGGGGGCTCATCTGGCTACACCTTC. Translated: CASSFGTGGSSGYTF.

The chain combines TRBV15 with TRBJ2-1, with 10 positions matching TRBD2. The CDR3 consists of 15 residues. Unmatched junction bases numbered 8, after V lost 5 bases and J lost 7 bases. Germline V gene lookup returns CDR1 LNHNV and CDR2 YYDKDF (reference sequence). Here the CDR3 DNA reads TGTGCCACCAGCCGGAGGACTAGCGGACCAAATGAGCAGTTCTTC. Protein product: CATSRRTSGPNEQFF. Drawing the rest from reference TRBV15 and TRBJ2-1, the complete variable domain is DAMVIQNPRYQVTQFGKPVTLSCSQTLNHNVMYWYQQKSSQAPKLLFHYYDKDFNNEADTPDNFQSRRPNTSFCFLDIRSPGLGDTAMYLCATSRRTSGPNEQFFGPGTRLTVL.

The sample holds a few counts of this clonotype. The chain joins TRBV9 to TRBJ2-1, with 8 positions matching TRBD2. V was clipped by 1 base and J by 0 bases; unmatched bases: 3. The CDR3 extends over 16 amino acids. Germline V gives CDR1 SGDLS, CDR2 YYNGEE. The DNA for the CDR3 is TGTGCCAGCAGCGTACGGAGCGGGGGCTCCTACAATGAGCAGTTCTTC. Translated, it gives CASSVRSGGSYNEQFF.

This clonotype has more than one count but fewer than ten. The CDR3 region has the DNA TGTGCTAGTGACCTAAGGGGAGATAGCAATCAGCCCCAGCATTTT. Its translation is CASDLRGDSNQPQHF. The V gene is TRBV12-5, the J gene TRBJ1-5, with D possibly matching TRBD1 (5 bases). The length of the CDR3 is 15 residues. From germline, CDR1 is LGHNT and CDR2 FRNRAP. V lost 7 bases to trimming and J lost 0 bases, with 13 bases between them.

The chain employs TRBV4-2 and TRBJ2-1, with 8 bases matching TRBD1. V was pared by 1 base and J by 10 bases, with 9 bases of the junction left unmatched. The CDR3 is made up of 15 amino acids. CDR1 LGHNA and CDR2 YNFKEQ come from the germline V gene. The CDR3 region has the DNA TGTGCCAGCAGCCAAGCTCGGACAGGGATCGAGGAGCAGTTCTTC. Encoded protein: CASSQARTGIEEQFF.

This chain connects TRBV27 to TRBJ1-2; possible D gene TRBD1, 6 bases. Trimming stripped 4 bases from V and 3 bases from J, with 12 bases between. This CDR3 region has 14 residues. The germline CDR1 and CDR2 sequences are MNHEY and SMNVEV (reference sequence). In nucleotides, the CDR3 is TGTGCCAGCAGTTCACAGGGCCTCCACTATGGCTACACCTTC. Amino acids: CASSSQGLHYGYTF.

The rearrangement uses TRBV7-9 and TRBJ2-4; a weak D match, TRBD2 (5 bases). Germline V lookup: CDR1 SEHNR, CDR2 FQNEAQ (reference sequence). The length of the CDR3 is 13 residues. Trimming took 0 bases from V and 9 from J, leaving 9 bases between them. CDR3 loop: CASSLADWGIQYF. The CDR3, as DNA: TGTGCCAGCAGCTTAGCGGACTGGGGCATTCAGTACTTC.

Of note for this clonotype: This may be a read error, as it is one base from a much larger clone. This is likely a read error, given that the CDR3 carries no conserved phenylalanine or tryptophan at its end. This chain uses TRBV18 with TRBJ2-7; tentatively, D is TRBD1 (6 bases). Per the germline V gene, CDR1 is KGHSH and CDR2 is LQKENI. This CDR3 has 14 amino acids. V gave up 3 bases and J gave up 0 bases, with 9 bases separating them. The CDR3 DNA follows: TGTGCCAGCTCACCGAGGGGGACCTCCTACGAGCAGTACTAC. Encoded protein: CASSPRGTSYEQYY.